These T cell receptor beta chains were read from a single sample in a study of technical replicates of blood from a few donors. Libraries were prepared by immunoSEQ multiplex PCR; TCRdb keeps only in-frame clonotypes and omits some of them. The data show 56,000 or so clones, nearly 95% seen once. Sequenced sample: PBMCs. These TCRs come from a human donor in good health. Some clones in this sample may be carry-over from other donors' samples. CDR3s include the opening cysteine and the closing phenylalanine or tryptophan. The D gene is left open where the match is weak. Some rows have no size entry. The others give once, few or many, or a class for an expanded clone.

v_gene,j_gene,d_gene,abundance,CDR3aa,CDR3nt
TRBV5-1,TRBJ1-2,TRBD1,.,CASRSGTDYGYTF,TGCGCCAGCAGATCCGGGACAGACTATGGCTACACCTTC
TRBV21-1,TRBJ1-2,.,.,CASSAKNYGYTF,TGTGCCAGCAGCGCTAAGAACTATGGCTACACCTTC
TRBV25-1,TRBJ2-7,.,.,CASSESGGLSYEQYF,TGTGCCAGCAGTGAATCGGGGGGCCTTTCCTACGAGCAGTACTTC
TRBV7-8,TRBJ2-5,TRBD1,.,CASSGTVQETQYF,TGTGCCAGCAGCGGGACAGTACAAGAGACCCAGTACTTC
TRBV19,TRBJ2-7,TRBD2,.,CASSSGSGMSYEQYF,TGTGCCAGTAGTAGTGGTAGCGGGATGTCCTACGAGCAGTACTTC
TRBV5-4,TRBJ2-1,TRBD2,.,CASSSGSSGNNEQFF,TGTGCCAGCAGCTCCGGGAGTAGCGGGAACAATGAGCAGTTCTTC
TRBV27,TRBJ1-1,.,.,CASSLWPGTEAFF,TGTGCCAGCAGTTTATGGCCGGGCACTGAAGCTTTCTTT
TRBV19,TRBJ1-1,TRBD1,.,CASSILGQGVTEAFF,TGTGCCAGTAGTATTTTGGGACAGGGAGTCACTGAAGCTTTCTTT
TRBV5-4,TRBJ2-7,TRBD1,.,CASGDRGKTYEQYF,TGTGCCAGCGGCGACAGGGGTAAGACCTACGAGCAGTACTTC
TRBV2,TRBJ2-7,.,.,CASSVLSYEQYF,TGTGCCAGCAGTGTCCTCTCCTACGAGCAGTACTTC
TRBV7-2,TRBJ1-2,.,.,CASSRVGANYGYTF,TGTGCCAGCAGCCGCGTGGGAGCTAACTATGGCTACACCTTC
TRBV6-5,TRBJ1-6,.,.,CASSSPGGYSPLHF,TGTGCCAGCAGCTCGCCCGGGGGATATTCACCCCTCCACTTT
TRBV7-6,TRBJ2-5,TRBD2,.,CATGTSGSAGTQYF,TGTGCCACAGGGACTAGCGGGTCGGCGGGGACCCAGTACTTC
TRBV7-8,TRBJ1-1,TRBD1,.,CASSSSGTGGAWTEAFF,TGTGCCAGCAGCTCCTCCGGGACAGGGGGCGCGTGGACTGAAGCTTTCTTT
TRBV7-2,TRBJ1-2,.,few,CASSFSRGAPYGYTF,TGTGCCAGCAGCTTTTCCCGGGGGGCTCCCTATGGCTACACCTTC
TRBV7-9,TRBJ2-7,TRBD2,.,CASSLVLAGGEQYF,TGTGCCAGCAGCTTAGTACTAGCGGGGGGCGAGCAGTACTTC